This T cell receptor beta chain was retrieved from a study of blood T cell repertoires in COVID-19. Across the whole study: Donors in the United States, Italy and Spain gave samples during acute or convalescent COVID-19. In each case, the material was cDNA or gDNA derived from T cells, B-cell-depleted T cells, or PBMCs.

Germline CDR1 is KGHSH and CDR2 is LQKENI. The ends lost 0 bases at V and 10 bases at J; junction bases unmatched: 17. This CDR3 spans 18 amino acids. Per the authors' pipeline: Reference gene primers were amplified, and this amplification served to estimate nucleated cell counts. The repertoire was sequenced with immunoSEQ multiplex PCR; TCRdb's copy has only in-frame clones and lacks some. For V, J and clone size, that table is used; D and trimming come from the DNA. Found here are 150,000 to 200,000 clones, about 88% of them singletons; the top ten hold approximately 18%. V usage is TRBV18 and J usage is TRBJ2-4, with TRBD1 matching 8 bases. The clonotype originates from an elderly woman with acute or convalescent COVID-19. Sequencing was performed on peripheral blood. CDR3: CASSPPLPQGAFSLIQYF. In DNA form, the CDR3 reads TGTGCCAGCTCACCACCCCTCCCTCAGGGGGCTTTCTCCCTTATTCAGTACTTC.